This is a list of T cell receptor beta chains from one sample in a study of T cell responses to AZD1222 COVID-19 vaccine. Profiled with immunoSEQ multiplex PCR; TCRdb holds only in-frame clones, not every one. The sample records around 140,000 clones, roughly 92% being singletons. The material sequenced was peripheral blood, taken 28 days after the second AZD1222 dose. The receptors were gathered from an adult who received the AZD1222 COVID-19 vaccine. Each CDR3 is given with its conserved first and last residue. A D gene is named only where the DNA matches it firmly. The size of a clone is reported for some rows only, either as once, few or many, or as a class for expanded clones.

V: TRBV2; J: TRBJ2-1; size: few; D: TRBD2; CDR3: CASSPLAGGLYEQFF; DNA: TGTGCCAGCAGTCCACTAGCGGGAGGGTTGTATGAGCAGTTCTTC
V: TRBV7-3; J: TRBJ2-7; size: -; D: -; CDR3: CASSLTRAGSSYEQYF; DNA: TGTGCCAGCAGCTTAACGAGGGCGGGCAGCTCCTACGAGCAGTACTTC
V: TRBV5-1; J: TRBJ1-5; size: -; D: TRBD1; CDR3: CASSLTGGHQPQHF; DNA: TGCGCCAGCAGCTTGACAGGGGGGCATCAGCCCCAGCATTTT
V: TRBV25-1; J: TRBJ1-2; size: once; D: -; CDR3: CAKGEENYGYTF; DNA: TGTGCCAAAGGGGAGGAAAACTATGGCTACACCTTC
V: TRBV9; J: TRBJ1-1; size: -; D: TRBD1; CDR3: CASSAGQVMNTEAFF; DNA: TGTGCCAGCAGCGCGGGACAGGTCATGAACACTGAAGCTTTCTTT
V: TRBV28; J: TRBJ2-7; size: -; D: TRBD2; CDR3: CASGSGDSYEQYF; DNA: TGTGCCAGCGGGAGCGGGGACTCCTACGAGCAGTACTTC
V: TRBV19; J: TRBJ2-7; size: -; D: TRBD1; CDR3: CASSIGSDRCSYEQYF; DNA: TGTGCCAGTAGTATAGGGTCGGACAGGTGCTCCTACGAGCAGTACTTC
V: TRBV25-1; J: TRBJ1-2; size: -; D: -; CDR3: CASRGDEYGYTF; DNA: TGTGCTAGTCGGGGGGACGAGTATGGCTACACCTTC
V: TRBV6-5; J: TRBJ1-1; size: -; D: -; CDR3: CASSPGRYTEAFF; DNA: TGTGCCAGCAGCCCGGGACGCTACACTGAAGCTTTCTTT
V: TRBV6-2/TRBV6-3; J: TRBJ1-5; size: few; D: -; CDR3: CASSYSKGVGNQPQHF; DNA: TGTGCCAGCAGTTACTCGAAAGGGGTGGGCAATCAGCCCCAGCATTTT